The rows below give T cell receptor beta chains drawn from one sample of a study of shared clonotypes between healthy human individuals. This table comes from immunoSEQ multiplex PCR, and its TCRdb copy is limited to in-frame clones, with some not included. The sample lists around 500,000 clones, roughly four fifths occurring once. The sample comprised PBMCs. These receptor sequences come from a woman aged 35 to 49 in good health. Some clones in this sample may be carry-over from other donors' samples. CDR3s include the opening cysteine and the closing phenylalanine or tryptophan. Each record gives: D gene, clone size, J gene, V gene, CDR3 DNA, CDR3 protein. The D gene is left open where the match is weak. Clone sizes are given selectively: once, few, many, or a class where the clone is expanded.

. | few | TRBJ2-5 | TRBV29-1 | TGCAGCGTTGGAGGGGGGAGGGCGGAGACCCAGTACTTC | CSVGGGRAETQYF
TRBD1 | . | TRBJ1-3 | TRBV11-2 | TGTGCCAGCAGCCAGGACAGGGTTGCCGGAAACACCATATATTTT | CASSQDRVAGNTIYF
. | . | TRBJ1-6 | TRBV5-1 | TGCGCCAGCAGCTTGGTTGGGGGGCTCGAGTCACCCCTCCACTTT | CASSLVGGLESPLHF
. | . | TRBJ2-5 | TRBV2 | TGTGCCAGCAGTGGAATGACCCGAGGCGAGACCCAGTACTTC | CASSGMTRGETQYF
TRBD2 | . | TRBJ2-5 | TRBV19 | TGTGCCAGTAGTACGGGAGGGTTCCAAGAGACCCAGTACTTC | CASSTGGFQETQYF
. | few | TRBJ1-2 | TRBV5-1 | TGCGCTACCAAGGAGGGGCGACTAAACTATGGCTACACCTTC | CATKEGRLNYGYTF
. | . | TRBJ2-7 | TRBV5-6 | TGTGCCAGCAGCCTCGGTTATGGGACCTACGAGCAGTACTTC | CASSLGYGTYEQYF
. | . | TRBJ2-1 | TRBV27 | TGTGCCAGCAGTCGCGCCGGGTTTACCTACAATGAGCAGTTCTTC | CASSRAGFTYNEQFF
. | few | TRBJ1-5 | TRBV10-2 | TGCGCCAGCGGCAAAACTAGCGGGAGGGAAGTAATTCGAGATACGCAGCATTTT | CASGKTSGREVIRDTQHF
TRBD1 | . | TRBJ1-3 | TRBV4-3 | TGCGCCAGCAGCCAACTCGACAGGGACGGAAACACCATATATTTT | CASSQLDRDGNTIYF
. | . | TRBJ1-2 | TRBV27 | TGTGCCAGCAGTTTATTAGGGGCGGGCATTGATGGCTACACCTTC | CASSLLGAGIDGYTF
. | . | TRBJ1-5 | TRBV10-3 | TGTGCCATCAGTGAGTCGTCCGATCAGCCCCAGCATTTT | CAISESSDQPQHF
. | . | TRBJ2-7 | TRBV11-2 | TGTGCCAGCAGCTTGTCAGGGCCCGAGCAGTACTTC | CASSLSGPEQYF
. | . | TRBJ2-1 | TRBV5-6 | TGTGCCAGCAGCCGAACGAGAAACAATGAGCAGTTCTTC | CASSRTRNNEQFF
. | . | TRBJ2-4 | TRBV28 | TGTGCCAGCAGGGGGGCAGCCAAAAACATTCAGTACTTC | CASRGAAKNIQYF
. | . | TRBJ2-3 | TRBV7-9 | TGTGCCAGCAGCGCTTTAGGGGGATCAGATACGCAGTATTTT | CASSALGGSDTQYF
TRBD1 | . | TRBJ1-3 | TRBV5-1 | TGCGCCAGCAGCAGCGGACAGGGGAACACCATATATTTT | CASSSGQGNTIYF
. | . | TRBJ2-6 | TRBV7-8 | TGTGCCAGCAGCTTTTCCTCCAGGACGGGTGGGGCCAACGTCCTGACTTTC | CASSFSSRTGGANVLTF
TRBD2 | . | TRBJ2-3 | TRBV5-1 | TGCGCCAGCAGCTCTACTAGCGGTTCTACCACAGATACGCAGTATTTT | CASSSTSGSTTDTQYF
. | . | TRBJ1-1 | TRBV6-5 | TGTGCCAGCAGTTACAGAGGGGTGAACACTGAAGCTTTCTTT | CASSYRGVNTEAFF
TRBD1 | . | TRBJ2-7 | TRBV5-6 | TGTGCCAGCAGCTTGGTGGCAGGGGGCGAGCAGTACTTC | CASSLVAGGEQYF
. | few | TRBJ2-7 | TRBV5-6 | TGTGCCAGCAGCTTGTCCAGCGGAGAATACGAGCAGTACTTC | CASSLSSGEYEQYF
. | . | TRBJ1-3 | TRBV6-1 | TGTGCCAGCAGTGCGACTCCGAGGGGAAACACCATATATTTT | CASSATPRGNTIYF
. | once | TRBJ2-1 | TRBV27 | TGTGCCAGCAGTTTATTTAGCGTCGGTGAGCAGTTCTTC | CASSLFSVGEQFF